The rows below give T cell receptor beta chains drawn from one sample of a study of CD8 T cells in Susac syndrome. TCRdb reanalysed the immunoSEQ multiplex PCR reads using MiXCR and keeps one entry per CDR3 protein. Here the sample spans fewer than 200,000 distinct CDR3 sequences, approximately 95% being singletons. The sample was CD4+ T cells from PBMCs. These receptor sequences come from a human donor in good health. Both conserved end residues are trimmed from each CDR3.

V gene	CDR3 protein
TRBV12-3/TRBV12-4	ASSFDQPPYEQY
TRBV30	AWSVWYGYT
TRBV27	ASSSPAGGTHEQY
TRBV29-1	SVGGLAKNIQY
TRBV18	ASSPGRFEQY
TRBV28	ASKDPEPNSYEQY
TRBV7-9	ASSFPPGQGYEQY
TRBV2	ASSQTGTSHEQY
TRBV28	ASSFYGANTDTQY
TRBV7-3	ASSLRGSSYNEQF
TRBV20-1	SARSGVTTGELF
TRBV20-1	SARASGSREQY
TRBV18	ASSPQGQYTEAF
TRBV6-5	ASKRDRDFYEQY
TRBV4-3	ASSQERVGADTQY
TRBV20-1	SASPTSTDTQY
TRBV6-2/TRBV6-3	ASSPNSRPQH
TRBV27	ASSPRTGVEGYGYT
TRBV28	ASSYQDRVLWGYT
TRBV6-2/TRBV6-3	ASVRAYQETQY
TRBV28	ASSLSTGELF
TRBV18	ASSPPEPLKGGYT
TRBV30	AWSGRAGTDTQY
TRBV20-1	SAQTSGSPYEQY
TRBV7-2	ASSVDRETQY
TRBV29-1	SVEGASGRYEQY
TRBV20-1	SASSSRYEQY
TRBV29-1	SAHLVGNTIY
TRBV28	ASRTTGGAYNEQF
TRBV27	ASSLATTDTQY
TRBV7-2	ASSPPGLAVYNEQF
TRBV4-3	ASSQDARGLSGEQF
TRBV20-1	SAKSGYEQY
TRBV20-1	SPGRYTGELF